The text below deals with one TCR beta chain. As yet, its antigen is unknown. Germline V CDR1 and CDR2: LNHDA, SQIVND (reference sequence). With 6 bases clipped from V and 1 base from J, the junction kept 1 base outside the gene matches. The CDR3 sequence is 15 residues long. The sample originates from a study of shared clonotypes between healthy human individuals. About the study: Each donor's CD4 naive and CD4 memory cells filled three plates apiece, CD8 naive two, and CD8 memory one.

Clones were read by immunoSEQ multiplex PCR, and TCRdb kept only the in-frame ones, dropping some. The sample lists some 2,500,000 clones; roughly 92% were seen once. Whole-study findings and limits: Among several donors, roughly 5.4% of naive CD4 clonotypes were found in common.

Specimen: naive CD4+ T cells from PBMCs. Regarding subset: CD45RA+ positively selected. The chain combines TRBV19 with TRBJ2-1; 12 bases are a match to TRBD2. The receptor was derived from a man between 18 and 29 years old in good health. Some clones in this sample may be carry-over from other donors' samples. The CDR3 bases are TGTGCCAGTAGACTAGCGGGAGGATCCTACAATGAGCAGTTCTTC. The encoded protein is CASRLAGGSYNEQFF.